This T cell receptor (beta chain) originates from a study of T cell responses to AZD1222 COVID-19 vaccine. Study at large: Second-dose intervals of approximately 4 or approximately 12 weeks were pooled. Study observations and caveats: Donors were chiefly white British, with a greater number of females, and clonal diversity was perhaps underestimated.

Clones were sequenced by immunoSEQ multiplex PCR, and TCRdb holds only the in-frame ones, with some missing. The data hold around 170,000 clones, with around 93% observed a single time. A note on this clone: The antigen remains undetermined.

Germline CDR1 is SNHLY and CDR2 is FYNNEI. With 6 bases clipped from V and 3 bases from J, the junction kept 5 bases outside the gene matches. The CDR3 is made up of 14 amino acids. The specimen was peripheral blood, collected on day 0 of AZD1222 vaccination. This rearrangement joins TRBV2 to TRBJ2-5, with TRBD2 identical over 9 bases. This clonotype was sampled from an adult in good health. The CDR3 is CASRWGLAEETQYF. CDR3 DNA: TGTGCCAGCAGATGGGGACTAGCAGAAGAGACCCAGTACTTC. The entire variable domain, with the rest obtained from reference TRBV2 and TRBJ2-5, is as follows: EPEVTQTPSHQVTQMGQEVILRCVPISNHLYFYWYRQILGQKVEFLVSFYNNEISEKSEIFDDQFSVERPDGSNFTLKIRSTKLEDSAMYFCASRWGLAEETQYFGPGTRLLVL.